The clone carrying this T cell receptor (beta chain) has more than one count but fewer than ten. Its antigen remains unknown. Sequence data for DNA of cultured CD4+ T cells were generated by the Oncomine TCR Beta short-read assay. TCRdb redid the calling of the PCR reads with MiXCR, one entry per CDR3 protein. The sample has approximately 18,000 distinct CDR3 sequences; around 48% are singletons. This sample stems from a study of vaccination and CD4 T cells after COVID-19. Treatment denoted: approximately nine-day PBMC culture with coronavirus spike peptide pools or control peptides (ViraFEST assay). This TCR derives from a human donor who had recovered from COVID-19. Sequences were obtained from CD4+ T cells from blood, cultured in vitro.

CDR3 coding DNA: TGTGCCAGCTCCGGGCTTGAGCAGTTCTTC. Residues: CASSGLEQFF. The rearrangement joins TRBV7-9 to TRBJ2-1, with unresolved D. V shed 8 bases and J shed 9 bases, with 8 bases lying between them. In germline, CDR1 is SEHNR, CDR2 FQNEAQ (reference sequence). The CDR3 length is 10 residues.